Presented here are 10 T cell receptor beta chains from one specimen sequenced in a study of T cell repertoires and HLA-DP antigens. Some clones are missing from TCRdb's copy, which holds only in-frame ones; the method was immunoSEQ multiplex PCR. The sample lists roughly 70,000 clones; around three quarters were seen once. These receptors lack a known antigen. Material for sequencing was CD4+ T cells from PBMCs. The receptors originated from a man aged 60 to 75 in good health and CMV-seronegative.

V is TRBV5-4 and J is TRBJ1-2, with D perhaps matching TRBD1 (5 bases). The ends were cut back, 0 bases at V and 7 bases at J, with 10 bases in the middle. CDR1 is SGHNT and CDR2 is YYREEE in the germline V gene (reference sequence). The CDR3 has 13 residues. The CDR3 loop reads CASSLAGVGGYTF. CDR3 nucleotides: TGTGCCAGCAGCTTGGCGGGGGTCGGTGGCTACACCTTC.

The V and J genes are TRBV28 and TRBJ1-1; no clear D gene. The germline V gene encodes CDR1 MDHEN and CDR2 SYDVKM. There are 11 residues in the CDR3. Trimming removed 5 bases at V and 8 bases at J, with 9 bases between. The CDR3 region has the DNA TGTGCCAGCAGTCCCACCGGGGAAGCTTTCTTT. It encodes CASSPTGEAFF.

This clone appeared a single time. This chain uses TRBV7-9 with TRBJ1-1; D is unresolved. V lost 3 bases and J 4 bases, leaving 6 bases between the germline ends. Germline-derived CDR1 and CDR2 are SEHNR and FQNEAQ (reference sequence). This CDR3 has 12 residues. CDR3 DNA: TGTGCCAGCAGCTTTCTGAGCACTGAAGCTTTCTTT. It translates to CASSFLSTEAFF.

V usage is TRBV29-1 and J usage is TRBJ1-1; 7 positions agree with TRBD1. Germline V gives CDR1 SQVTM, CDR2 ANQGSEA. CDR3 length: 15 amino acids. Trimming removed 7 bases from V and 1 base from J; junction bases left unmatched: 12. CDR3 sequence reads: CSARTLQGPNTEAFF. CDR3 in DNA: TGCAGCGCCCGTACCCTACAGGGGCCGAACACTGAAGCTTTCTTT.

The rearrangement uses TRBV5-1 and TRBJ1-6; D gene unclear. The V gene lost 0 bases and the J gene lost 6 bases, with 16 bases spanning the gap. CDR1 and CDR2 from the germline V gene are SGHRS and YFSETQ. The CDR3 has 17 residues. CDR3 loop: CASSLEGLGLGNSPLHF. The CDR3 DNA reads TGCGCCAGCAGCTTGGAGGGTTTGGGTCTAGGTAATTCACCCCTCCACTTT.

The rearrangement uses TRBV7-8 and TRBJ2-4; either TRBD1 or TRBD2 may supply D (7 bases each). Between the trimmed V and J ends, which lost 0 bases and 1 base, there was a span of 22 bases. The CDR3 loop spans 20 amino acids. CDR1 SGHVS and CDR2 FQNEAQ come from the germline V gene. CDR3 bases: TGTGCCAGCAGCTTAGCCCTACAGGGGACGGGGGGTTCGGCCAAAAACATTCAGTACTTC. This codes for CASSLALQGTGGSAKNIQYF.

The J gene is TRBJ2-3, the V gene TRBV15; the D gene could be TRBD1 or TRBD2 (6 bases each). The V and J ends lost 6 bases and 4 bases respectively, with 14 bases between them. The CDR3 contains 14 residues. Germline V gives CDR1 LNHNV, CDR2 YYDKDF (reference sequence). For the CDR3, the DNA is TGTGCCACCAGTCTCGGGGGCCGCGCAGATACGCAGTATTTT. Protein product: CATSLGGRADTQYF.

The rearrangement links TRBV28 to TRBJ2-1; no reliable D call. From germline, CDR1 is MDHEN and CDR2 SYDVKM. The CDR3 is made up of 13 amino acids. Trimming removed 6 bases from V and 8 bases from J, with 14 bases in between. This CDR3 reads CASSQIGNDEQFF. The CDR3 DNA sequence: TGTGCCAGCAGCCAGATAGGAAACGATGAGCAGTTCTTC.

The genes are TRBV11-2 and TRBJ2-7; no definite D call. Germline loops: CDR1 SGHAT, CDR2 FQNNGV. The germline V and J ends were trimmed by 0 bases and 1 base, with 4 bases remaining between them. The CDR3 is made up of 13 amino acids. The CDR3 nucleotides are TGTGCCAGCAGCTTAGAGAGGTCCTACGAGCAGTACTTC. It yields the protein CASSLERSYEQYF. The full variable domain, completed using reference TRBV11-2 and TRBJ2-7, is EAGVAQSPRYKIIEKRQSVAFWCNPISGHATLYWYQQILGQGPKLLIQFQNNGVVDDSQLPKDRFSAERLKGVDSTLKIQPAKLEDSAVYLCASSLERSYEQYFGPGTRLTVT.

The CDR3 is CASGAGGNTGELFF. In nucleotides, the CDR3 is TGCGCCAGCGGAGCGGGAGGGAACACCGGGGAGCTGTTTTTT. The chain uses TRBV5-1 and TRBJ2-2, with TRBD2 identical over 9 bases. V was clipped by 7 bases and J by 1 base; unmatched bases: 2. The CDR3 runs 14 residues. Germline V CDR1 and CDR2: SGHRS, YFSETQ.